Below are 13 T cell receptor beta chains sequenced from a single sample in a study of OX40 agonist ivuxolimab in advanced cancers. This table comes from immunoSEQ multiplex PCR, and its TCRdb copy is limited to in-frame clones, with some not included. The table records about 62,000 clones, about 91% of them present only once. The specimen comprised CD4+ or CD8+ T cells sorted from blood, sampled in a trial of the OX40 agonist ivuxolimab. The receptors shown here come from an adult with an advanced solid tumor such as melanoma, head and neck, liver or kidney cancer.

V is TRBV10-3 and J is TRBJ2-7; TRBD2 matches 8 bases. Germline-derived CDR1 and CDR2 are ENHRY and SYGVKD. There are 13 residues in the CDR3. Trimming removed 8 bases from V and 6 bases from J; junction bases left unmatched: 9. CDR3 sequence reads: CAIPGLVEGEQYF. The CDR3 coding sequence is TGTGCCATCCCGGGACTAGTAGAAGGCGAGCAGTACTTC.

The rearrangement joins TRBV29-1 to TRBJ2-5, with D perhaps matching TRBD2 (5 bases). V was shortened by 4 bases and J by 5 bases, with 14 bases between the two germline ends. This CDR3 has 13 residues. The germline CDR1 and CDR2 sequences are SQVTM and ANQGSEA. CDR3 region: CSVGAEPPETQYF. The CDR3 nucleotides read TGCAGCGTTGGAGCGGAACCCCCCGAGACCCAGTACTTC.

The chain recombines TRBV27 with TRBJ2-7, with unresolved D. Trimming shortened V by 3 bases and J by 1 base, and 10 bases separated the two germline ends. Germline CDR1 is MNHEY and CDR2 is SMNVEV (reference sequence). This CDR3 is built from 14 residues. The CDR3: CASSFRGGSYEQYF. In DNA form, the CDR3 reads TGTGCCAGCAGTTTTCGAGGCGGATCCTACGAGCAGTACTTC.

V usage is TRBV10-1 and J usage is TRBJ2-3, with 9 bases matching TRBD1. The CDR3 length is 16 residues. Trimming cost V 2 bases and J 3 bases; bases outside gene matches: 6. CDR1 WNHNN and CDR2 SYGVQD come from the germline V gene (reference sequence). CDR3: CASSEPKQGATDTQYF. The CDR3 DNA follows: TGCGCCAGCAGTGAGCCAAAACAGGGGGCGACAGATACGCAGTATTTT.

J is TRBJ1-6 and V is TRBV2, with D tentatively TRBD1 (6 bases). Germline lookup yields CDR1 SNHLY and CDR2 FYNNEI. Deletions cut 4 bases from V and 9 bases from J, with 16 bases between. This CDR3 region has 15 residues. In DNA, the CDR3 is TGTGCCAGCAGTGTGGACAGTCCCGGCGGTTCACCCCTCCACTTT. This codes for CASSVDSPGGSPLHF.

This rearrangement joins TRBV19 to TRBJ2-3, with TRBD2 identical over 7 bases. V gave up 5 bases and J gave up 2 bases; unmatched junction bases: 10. The CDR3 sequence is 16 residues long. Germline V gives CDR1 LNHDA, CDR2 SQIVND (reference sequence). The CDR3 DNA reads TGTGCCAGTAGTCAGAAGAGGGCGGGAGACACAGATACGCAGTATTTT. Its translation is CASSQKRAGDTDTQYF.

The chain joins TRBV11-1 to TRBJ1-5; D unresolved. The CDR3 totals 16 residues. The germline V gene encodes CDR1 SGHAT and CDR2 FQDESV (reference sequence). The V gene lost 0 bases and the J gene lost 2 bases, with 11 bases spanning the gap. In DNA, the CDR3 is TGTGCCAGCAGCTTAGCCCCGGGGTTAGGCAATCAGCCCCAGCATTTT. Its translation is CASSLAPGLGNQPQHF. Variable domain in full (rest from reference TRBV11-1 and TRBJ1-5): EAEVAQSPRYKITEKSQAVAFWCDPISGHATLYWYRQILGQGPELLVQFQDESVVDDSQLPKDRFSAERLKGVDSTLKIQPAELGDSAMYLCASSLAPGLGNQPQHFGDGTRLSIL.

The rearrangement joins TRBV14 to TRBJ1-1; no reliable D call. Germline V gene sequence: CDR1 SGHDN, CDR2 FVKESK. V was shortened by 0 bases and J by 5 bases, with 13 bases between the two germline ends. CDR3 length equals 15 residues. Written as DNA, the CDR3 is TGTGCCAGCAGCCAAGAAAAGATCGGGCGGACTGAAGCTTTCTTT. It translates to CASSQEKIGRTEAFF. Combining the CDR3 with reference TRBV14 and TRBJ1-1 gives the whole variable domain EAGVTQFPSHSVIEKGQTVTLRCDPISGHDNLYWYRRVMGKEIKFLLHFVKESKQDESGMPNNRFLAERTGGTYSTLKVQPAELEDSGVYFCASSQEKIGRTEAFFGQGTRLTVV.

This clone was recorded once. The CDR3 DNA sequence: TGTGCCAGCAGTGAAGCCTCCCTAGCGGGAGGGCCTGCCGGGGAGCTGTTTTTT. It is translated as CASSEASLAGGPAGELFF. This chain connects TRBV6-1 to TRBJ2-2, with TRBD2 matching over 12 bases. The CDR3 is 18 amino acids. Trimming cost V 0 bases and J 6 bases; bases outside gene matches: 8. The germline V gene encodes CDR1 MNHNS and CDR2 SASEGT.

The chain is built from TRBV19 and TRBJ1-1; 9 nucleotides agree with TRBD1. J gave up 5 bases and V 1 base, and 8 bases lay outside the gene matches. The CDR3 loop spans 16 amino acids. Per germline, CDR1 LNHDA and CDR2 SQIVND (reference sequence). In DNA, the CDR3 is TGTGCCAGTAGTATAGCCCGGGACAGGGTGGGTACTGAAGCTTTCTTT. Protein: CASSIARDRVGTEAFF. Drawing the rest from reference TRBV19 and TRBJ1-1, the complete variable domain is DGGITQSPKYLFRKEGQNVTLSCEQNLNHDAMYWYRQDPGQGLRLIYYSQIVNDFQKGDIAEGYSVSREKKESFPLTVTSAQKNPTAFYLCASSIARDRVGTEAFFGQGTRLTVV.

The chain carries TRBV11-2 and TRBJ2-3, with D tentatively TRBD1 (6 bases). V dropped 0 bases and J dropped 2 bases, with 15 bases sitting between them. This CDR3 contains 17 residues. Germline V lookup: CDR1 SGHAT, CDR2 FQNNGV. The CDR3 coding sequence is TGTGCCAGCAGCTTAGATTTACAGGGACGATACACAGATACGCAGTATTTT. Translated, it gives CASSLDLQGRYTDTQYF.

This clone was seen a few times. The chain links TRBV4-1 to TRBJ2-7, with D tentatively TRBD1 (6 bases). V shed 4 bases and J shed 3 bases, with 13 bases lying between them. Germline-derived CDR1 and CDR2 are MGHRA and YSYEKL. The CDR3 is made up of 14 amino acids. In DNA, the CDR3 is TGCGCCAGCAGCCCGCTGACAGGTTACTACGAGCAGTACTTC. This sequence encodes CASSPLTGYYEQYF.

This chain uses TRBV5-5 with TRBJ2-7; D perhaps matches TRBD1 (5 bases). Germline V gene sequence: CDR1 SGHKS, CDR2 YYEKEE (reference sequence). V lost 4 bases, J lost 2 bases, and 13 bases lay in between. CDR3 length: 14 amino acids. The CDR3 region is CASSPMGRAYEQYF. The CDR3 DNA follows: TGTGCCAGCAGCCCGATGGGCAGGGCCTACGAGCAGTACTTC.